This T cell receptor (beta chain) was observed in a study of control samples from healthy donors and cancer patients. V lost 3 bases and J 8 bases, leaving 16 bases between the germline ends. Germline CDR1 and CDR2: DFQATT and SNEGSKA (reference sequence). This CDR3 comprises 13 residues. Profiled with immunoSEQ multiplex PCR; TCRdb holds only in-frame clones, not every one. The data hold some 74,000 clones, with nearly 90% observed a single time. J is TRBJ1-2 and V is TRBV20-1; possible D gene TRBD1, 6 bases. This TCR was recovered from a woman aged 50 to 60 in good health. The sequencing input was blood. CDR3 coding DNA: TGCAGTGCTAGTGTCAGGGGCTCTCAAGGCTACACCTTC. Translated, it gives CSASVRGSQGYTF.